A selection of T cell receptor beta chains follows, all from one sample in a study of metastatic and nonmetastatic thyroid tumors. From the PCR reads, TCRdb re-called clones with MiXCR. The sample includes roughly 89,000 clones, approximately 13% of them seen just once. The sequenced sample was tumor tissue. The receptors come from a female donor with papillary thyroid cancer or a benign thyroid nodule (not recorded which). Some clones in this sample may be carry-over from other donors' samples. Each CDR3 is given with its conserved first and last residue. The order of the fields is J gene, V gene, clone size, D gene, CDR3 protein, CDR3 DNA. The D gene is left open where the match is weak. Not every row has a clone size; where given, it reads once, few, many or a size class.

TRBJ2-1	TRBV9	many	TRBD2	CASSVGLAGHNEQFF	TGTGCCAGCAGCGTAGGGCTAGCGGGACACAATGAGCAGTTCTTC
TRBJ2-5	TRBV5-1	many	.	CASADTSVQETQYF	TGCGCCAGCGCCGACACTAGTGTACAAGAGACCCAGTACTTC
TRBJ2-2	TRBV20-1	many	.	CSVRQAMNTGELFF	TGCAGTGTTAGACAGGCAATGAACACCGGGGAGCTGTTTTTT
TRBJ2-1	TRBV3-1	few	.	CASSQAGAANNEQFF	TGTGCCAGCAGCCAAGCGGGAGCGGCTAACAATGAGCAGTTCTTC
TRBJ2-7	TRBV2	many	.	CAGQADNSYEQYF	TGTGCCGGGCAAGCTGATAACTCCTACGAGCAGTACTTC
TRBJ2-5	TRBV20-1	many	TRBD1	CSARQGSETQYF	TGCAGTGCTCGACAGGGGAGCGAGACCCAGTACTTC
TRBJ2-7	TRBV5-1	.	.	CASSPSNGAFYEQYF	TGCGCCAGCAGCCCTTCAAATGGAGCATTCTACGAGCAGTACTTC
TRBJ2-5	TRBV2	many	TRBD2	CASKGLAGVETQYF	TGTGCCAGCAAAGGACTAGCGGGAGTTGAGACCCAGTACTTC
TRBJ1-3	TRBV12-3/TRBV12-4	many	.	CASRSNQGPGNTIYF	TGTGCCAGCAGGTCCAATCAGGGTCCAGGAAACACCATATATTTT
TRBJ2-7	TRBV19	few	TRBD1	CASRTGTDGAHEQYF	TGTGCCAGTAGAACCGGGACAGACGGCGCCCACGAGCAGTACTTC
TRBJ2-4	TRBV2	.	.	CASSWEVNIQYF	TGTGCCAGCAGTTGGGAGGTAAACATTCAGTACTTC
TRBJ2-1	TRBV13	many	TRBD2	CASSPNPFSGGSYNEQFF	TGTGCCAGCAGCCCTAATCCATTTAGCGGGGGTTCCTACAATGAGCAGTTCTTC
TRBJ2-6	TRBV6-6	many	TRBD1	CASSPRGHGTGRFSGANVLTF	TGTGCCAGCAGTCCTAGGGGCCACGGGACAGGGCGTTTCTCTGGGGCCAACGTCCTGACTTTC
TRBJ2-1	TRBV6-6	many	TRBD2	CASSSPGLAVYNEQFF	TGTGCCAGCAGTTCCCCAGGGCTAGCGGTTTACAATGAGCAGTTCTTC
TRBJ2-1	TRBV10-3	many	TRBD1	CAISDRDRGLNEQFF	TGTGCCATCAGTGATCGGGACAGAGGTTTAAATGAGCAGTTCTTC
TRBJ1-6	TRBV28	many	TRBD1	CASWTGVNSPLHF	TGTGCCAGCTGGACAGGGGTTAATTCACCCCTCCACTTT
TRBJ2-7	TRBV7-6	.	.	CASSTVPQGYEQYF	TGTGCCAGCAGCACGGTCCCTCAGGGCTACGAGCAGTACTTC